These 32 T cell receptor beta chains were all obtained from the same sample, sequenced in a study of blood T cell repertoires in COVID-19. The assay was immunoSEQ multiplex PCR, and TCRdb's table has in-frame clones only and misses some. The profile shows 200,000 or so clones, roughly 86% of them singletons. Sequencing input: peripheral blood. The origin of the receptors is an older woman with acute or convalescent COVID-19.

The CDR3 is CAIMRQGGFGGYTF. The CDR3 DNA is TGTGCCATCATGAGACAGGGGGGATTTGGAGGCTACACCTTC. J is TRBJ1-2 and V is TRBV28; 9 positions agree with TRBD1. The germline CDR1 and CDR2 sequences are MDHEN and SYDVKM. Unmatched junction bases numbered 14, after V lost 10 bases and J lost 8 bases. This CDR3 contains 14 residues.

The CDR3 DNA follows: TGTGCCATCAGTAGCGGGAGCTCAACCTACGAGCAGTACTTC. It is translated as CAISSGSSTYEQYF. The chain has TRBV10-3 and TRBJ2-7; TRBD2 matches 8 bases. The CDR3 length is 14 residues. The V gene end was trimmed by 5 bases and the J gene end by 2 bases; junction bases not matched to a gene: 5. The germline V gene has CDR1 ENHRY and CDR2 SYGVKD.

The chain uses TRBV7-9 and TRBJ2-7; TRBD1 matches at 10 bases. With 1 base clipped from V and 7 bases from J, the junction kept 7 bases outside the gene matches. The CDR3 has 15 residues. The germline gives CDR1 SEHNR, CDR2 FQNEAQ (reference sequence). CDR3 nucleotides: TGTGCCAGCAGCTTAGTGCCGACAGGGGGCGTTGAGCAGTACTTC. This sequence encodes CASSLVPTGGVEQYF.

The chain carries TRBV6-5 and TRBJ2-2, with D possibly matching TRBD2 (6 bases). The V gene lost 6 bases and the J gene lost 6 bases, with 14 bases spanning the gap. Germline V lookup: CDR1 MNHEY, CDR2 SVGAGI. The CDR3 spans 14 residues. CDR3 DNA: TGTGCCAGCAGGCGGGGCGGGATCGCCGGGGAGCTGTTTTTT. Residues: CASRRGGIAGELFF.

The genes are TRBV7-3 and TRBJ2-1, with 11 bases fitting TRBD1. Germline CDR1 and CDR2: SGHTA and FQGTGA. This CDR3 is built from 15 residues. J gave up 9 bases and V 1 base, and 5 bases lay outside the gene matches. CDR3 sequence: CASSLMDRGQSEQFF. For the CDR3, the DNA is TGTGCCAGCAGCTTAATGGACAGGGGGCAGAGTGAGCAGTTCTTC.

This sequence joins TRBV7-6 and TRBJ2-3, with 14 bases matching TRBD2. Germline V lookup: CDR1 SGHVS, CDR2 FNYEAQ. The J segment lost 8 bases and the V segment lost 5 bases, leaving 12 bases of the junction unmatched. This CDR3 comprises 17 residues. The CDR3 DNA sequence: TGTGCCAGCAGCCCGGGACTAGCGGGAGTGGCCGGAGGTACGCAGTATTTT. Its protein product is CASSPGLAGVAGGTQYF. Drawing the rest from reference TRBV7-6 and TRBJ2-3, the complete variable domain is GAGVSQSPRYKVTKRGQDVALRCDPISGHVSLYWYRQALGQGPEFLTYFNYEAQQDKSGLPNDRFSAERPEGSISTLTIQRTEQRDSAMYRCASSPGLAGVAGGTQYFGPGTRLTVL.

The chain joins TRBV19 to TRBJ1-1; weak D call: TRBD1 (6 bases). Between the trimmed V and J ends, which lost 0 bases and 7 bases, there was a span of 6 bases. This CDR3 spans 12 amino acids. CDR1 LNHDA and CDR2 SQIVND come from the germline V gene (reference sequence). Here the CDR3 reads CASSIEQGEAFF. The CDR3 DNA is TGTGCCAGTAGTATAGAACAGGGTGAAGCTTTCTTT.

This sequence joins TRBV6-5 and TRBJ2-5, with 11 bases fitting TRBD2. Per the germline V gene, CDR1 is MNHEY and CDR2 is SVGAGI. The trim removed 7 bases at V and 9 bases at J, leaving 13 bases unmatched. CDR3 length: 15 residues. The CDR3 bases are TGTGCCAGCAAAGCTAGCGGGGGGTCAAGAGAACCCCAGTACTTC. Translating gives CASKASGGSREPQYF.

The rearrangement links TRBV3-1 (or the pseudogene TRBV3-2) to TRBJ1-3, with 7 bases aligning to TRBD1. This CDR3 contains 16 residues. The trim removed 3 bases at V and 5 bases at J, leaving 10 bases unmatched. CDR1 LGHDT and CDR2 YNNKEL come from the germline V gene (reference sequence). CDR3 bases: TGTGCCAGCAGCCAGGTCGAGAGGGGGCAAAGAAACACCATATATTTT. Protein sequence: CASSQVERGQRNTIYF.

This sequence joins TRBV6-5 and TRBJ1-2, with 7 bases lining up with TRBD1. The CDR3 has 13 amino acids. The V segment lost 5 bases and the J segment 3 bases; nucleotides outside the gene matches: 3. CDR1 and CDR2 from the germline V gene are MNHEY and SVGAGI. The CDR3 DNA is TGTGCCAGCAGTCGACAGGGATACTATGGCTACACCTTC. It yields the protein CASSRQGYYGYTF.

The CDR3 reads CASSLGGRGTQYF. DNA of the CDR3: TGTGCCAGCAGCTTAGGCGGGAGGGGGACCCAGTACTTC. The chain combines TRBV11-3 with TRBJ2-5; TRBD2 agrees at 9 bases. J lost 7 bases, V lost 1 base, and 1 base had no gene match. Germline assignment: CDR1 SGHNT and CDR2 YENEEA. CDR3 size: 13 residues.

The rearrangement links TRBV5-1 to TRBJ1-1; the D gene is possibly TRBD1 (6 bases). The germline V gene has CDR1 SGHRS and CDR2 YFSETQ. V was cut by 3 bases and J by 0 bases, with 12 bases left in between. This CDR3 is 15 amino acids long. The CDR3 DNA follows: TGCGCCAGCAGCTCTCAGGGGACCTTGAACACTGAAGCTTTCTTT. As protein: CASSSQGTLNTEAFF.

This clone has just a few counts. The chain uses TRBV11-2 and TRBJ1-2; maybe TRBD1 (5 bases). The V and J ends lost 5 bases and 2 bases respectively, with 12 bases between them. Germline assignment: CDR1 SGHAT and CDR2 FQNNGV. The CDR3 consists of 14 residues. The CDR3: CASSGGRTNYGYTF. The CDR3 DNA reads TGTGCCAGCAGCGGAGGGAGGACAAACTATGGCTACACCTTC.

The rearrangement uses TRBV5-6 and TRBJ2-5, with D perhaps matching TRBD2 (5 bases). This CDR3 region has 13 residues. Trimming took off 2 bases at V and 10 bases at J, with 15 bases between the two ends. CDR1 and CDR2 (germline): SGHDT, YYEEEE. CDR3 amino acids: CASSLARTGGQYF. CDR3 DNA sequence: TGTGCCAGCAGCTTAGCCCGGACTGGCGGCCAGTACTTC.

The rearrangement links TRBV5-1 to TRBJ2-7, with 9 bases matching TRBD2. J gave up 5 bases and V 0 bases, and 9 bases lay outside the gene matches. Germline values: CDR1 SGHRS, CDR2 YFSETQ. The CDR3 is made up of 16 amino acids. CDR3 sequence (DNA): TGCGCCAGCAGCTTGGTTGCGGGGGGGCCGAGGAACGAGCAGTACTTC. This codes for CASSLVAGGPRNEQYF.

This clone showed up just once. V usage is TRBV19 and J usage is TRBJ2-6; no clear D gene. CDR1 and CDR2 (germline): LNHDA, SQIVND (reference sequence). Trimming removed 5 bases from V and 0 bases from J, with 5 bases in between. The CDR3 consists of 14 residues. CDR3 nucleotide sequence: TGTGCCAGTAGTCCACACTCTGGGGCCAACGTCCTGACTTTC. Translated: CASSPHSGANVLTF.

The chain employs TRBV19 and TRBJ1-6; 7 bases agree with TRBD1. Germline CDR1 reads LNHDA; CDR2 reads SQIVND (reference sequence). V gave up 5 bases and J gave up 9 bases; unmatched junction bases: 16. The CDR3 has 17 amino acids. CDR3 in amino acids: CASSPTGYRQGTSPLHF. CDR3 nucleotides: TGTGCCAGTAGTCCAACCGGCTACAGACAGGGTACTTCACCCCTCCACTTT.

This chain links TRBV7-6 with TRBJ1-6; no firm D call. Trimming left V 0 bases short and J 6 bases short, with 9 bases between. The CDR3 runs 15 residues. In germline, CDR1 is SGHVS, CDR2 FNYEAQ. The CDR3 DNA is TGTGCCAGCAGCTTAGCGAGGGCCGCTAATTCACCCCTCCACTTT. Amino acids: CASSLARAANSPLHF.

The chain couples TRBV6-5 to TRBJ1-1, with 7 bases fitting TRBD1. The V and J ends lost 7 bases and 2 bases, in that order; junction bases with no gene match: 7. CDR3 length equals 14 residues. Germline V lookup: CDR1 MNHEY, CDR2 SVGAGI. CDR3 coding DNA: TGTGCCAGCACTTCAACAGGGGCCAACACTGAAGCTTTCTTT. It is translated as CASTSTGANTEAFF.

This clone was seen once. The chain uses TRBV19 and TRBJ1-2; possible D gene TRBD1, 6 bases. The germline V gene has CDR1 LNHDA and CDR2 SQIVND (reference sequence). Trimming removed 5 bases at V and 0 bases at J, with 13 bases between. The CDR3 has 15 residues. The DNA of the CDR3 is TGTGCCAGTAGTCCTCGACAGGCCACTAACTATGGCTACACCTTC. Protein: CASSPRQATNYGYTF.

The chain is built from TRBV6-5 and TRBJ1-1; 8 bases line up with TRBD1. The CDR3 runs to 14 residues. J gave up 4 bases and V 5 bases, and 6 bases lay outside the gene matches. The germline gives CDR1 MNHEY, CDR2 SVGAGI. In DNA form, the CDR3 reads TGTGCCAGCAGTAACGGACAGGGTATCACTGAAGCTTTCTTT. This translates into CASSNGQGITEAFF.

This chain connects TRBV24-1 to TRBJ2-2; TRBD1 matches at 11 bases. The germline V gene has CDR1 KGHDR and CDR2 SFDVKD. J lost 5 bases, V lost 11 bases, and 3 bases had no gene match. This CDR3 comprises 13 residues. This chain's CDR3 is CAIGQGATGELFF. CDR3 sequence (DNA): TGTGCCATCGGACAGGGGGCAACCGGGGAGCTGTTTTTT.

The genes are TRBV19 and TRBJ1-2; D gene uncertain. Germline CDR1 is LNHDA and CDR2 is SQIVND (reference sequence). The V gene lost 4 bases and the J gene lost 4 bases, with 16 bases spanning the gap. This CDR3 region has 15 residues. CDR3 nucleotide sequence: TGTGCCAGTAGTACGGTCGCAGGTCCCCGCTATGGCTACACCTTC. Translating it yields CASSTVAGPRYGYTF.

The chain is built from TRBV19 and TRBJ2-7; D is undetermined. V was trimmed by 5 bases and J by 0 bases, leaving 17 bases between them. CDR1 and CDR2 (germline): LNHDA, SQIVND (reference sequence). This CDR3 is built from 16 residues. The CDR3 here is CASSPPGHEYSYEQYF. The CDR3 DNA reads TGTGCCAGTAGTCCGCCTGGGCACGAATACTCCTACGAGCAGTACTTC.

The chain carries TRBV6-5 and TRBJ1-2, with D hard to call. V lost 2 bases to trimming and J lost 4 bases, with 8 bases between them. Germline CDR1 and CDR2: MNHEY and SVGAGI. The CDR3 covers 13 residues. The CDR3 DNA is TGTGCCAGCAGTTACGGCAACGTCTATGGCTACACCTTC. Protein: CASSYGNVYGYTF.

V and J are TRBV18 and TRBJ1-1, with D possibly being TRBD1 (5 bases). The CDR3 length is 15 residues. Germline values: CDR1 KGHSH, CDR2 LQKENI. V lost 1 base and J lost 1, with 10 bases in between. The CDR3 here is CASSPLAGGNTEAFF. CDR3 DNA: TGTGCCAGCTCACCACTCGCCGGGGGGAACACTGAAGCTTTCTTT.

This rearrangement joins TRBV5-8 to TRBJ2-1; weak D call: TRBD2 (5 bases). The length of the CDR3 is 15 residues. The ends were cut back, 3 bases at V and 2 bases at J, with 12 bases in the middle. Germline V gene lookup returns CDR1 SGHTS and CDR2 YDEGEE. CDR3 sequence (DNA): TGTGCCAGCAGCTCCCTCGAGGGAGCCTACAATGAGCAGTTCTTC. It is translated as CASSSLEGAYNEQFF.

The chain couples TRBV7-6 to TRBJ2-5, with TRBD2 matching over 9 bases. Per germline, CDR1 SGHVS and CDR2 FNYEAQ. This CDR3 contains 16 residues. V shed 5 bases, J shed 2 bases, and the junction held 9 bases outside the gene matches. CDR3 amino acids: CASSRPPSGGQETQYF. CDR3 nucleotide sequence: TGTGCCAGCAGCCGACCCCCGAGCGGGGGGCAAGAGACCCAGTACTTC. Full variable domain (remainder filled in from reference TRBV7-6 and TRBJ2-5): GAGVSQSPRYKVTKRGQDVALRCDPISGHVSLYWYRQALGQGPEFLTYFNYEAQQDKSGLPNDRFSAERPEGSISTLTIQRTEQRDSAMYRCASSRPPSGGQETQYFGPGTRLLVL.

The chain carries TRBV7-2 and TRBJ2-7; maybe TRBD2 (5 bases). Germline CDR1 reads SGHTA; CDR2 reads FQGNSA. The CDR3 sequence is 13 residues long. Between the trimmed V and J ends, which lost 5 bases and 6 bases, there was a span of 14 bases. CDR3 nucleotide sequence: TGTGCCAGCAGCCAATCGGGGTTTGGCGAGCAGTACTTC. Its translation is CASSQSGFGEQYF.

This sequence joins TRBV28 and TRBJ1-4; 9 positions agree with TRBD1. CDR3 length equals 16 residues. Germline loops: CDR1 MDHEN, CDR2 SYDVKM. The V gene end was trimmed by 6 bases and the J gene end by 8 bases; junction bases not matched to a gene: 13. The CDR3 reads CASSVGQGTRGEKLFF. CDR3 DNA: TGTGCCAGCAGCGTCGGACAGGGGACGAGGGGAGAAAAACTGTTTTTT.

The chain recombines TRBV5-5 with TRBJ1-6; 8 bases are shared with TRBD1. Germline values: CDR1 SGHKS, CDR2 YYEKEE (reference sequence). The CDR3 length is 15 residues. The J segment lost 5 bases and the V segment lost 4 bases, leaving 5 bases of the junction unmatched. The CDR3 is CASSERTGHNSPLHF. In DNA form, the CDR3 reads TGTGCCAGCAGCGAAAGGACAGGGCATAATTCACCCCTCCACTTT.

The chain links TRBV7-2 to TRBJ2-2; perhaps TRBD2 as D (6 bases). Germline lookup yields CDR1 SGHTA and CDR2 FQGNSA. Trimming removed 5 bases at V and 1 base at J, with 8 bases between. The CDR3 runs 14 residues. This CDR3 reads CASSRDWNTGELFF. The CDR3 DNA follows: TGTGCCAGCAGCCGGGACTGGAACACCGGGGAGCTGTTTTTT.